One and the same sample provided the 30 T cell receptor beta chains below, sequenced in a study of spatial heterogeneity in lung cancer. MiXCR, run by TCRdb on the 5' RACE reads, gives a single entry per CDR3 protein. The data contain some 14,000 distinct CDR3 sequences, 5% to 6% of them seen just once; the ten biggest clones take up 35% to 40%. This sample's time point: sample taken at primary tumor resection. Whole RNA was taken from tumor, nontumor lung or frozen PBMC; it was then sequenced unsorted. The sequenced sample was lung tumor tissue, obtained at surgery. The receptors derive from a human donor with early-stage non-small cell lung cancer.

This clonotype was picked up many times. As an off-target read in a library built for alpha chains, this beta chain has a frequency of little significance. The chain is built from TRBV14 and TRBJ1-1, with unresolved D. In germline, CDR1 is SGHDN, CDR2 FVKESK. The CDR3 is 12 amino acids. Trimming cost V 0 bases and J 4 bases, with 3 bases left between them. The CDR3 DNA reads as TGTGCCAGCAGCCAAGAATCCACTGAAGCTTTCTTT. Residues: CASSQESTEAFF.

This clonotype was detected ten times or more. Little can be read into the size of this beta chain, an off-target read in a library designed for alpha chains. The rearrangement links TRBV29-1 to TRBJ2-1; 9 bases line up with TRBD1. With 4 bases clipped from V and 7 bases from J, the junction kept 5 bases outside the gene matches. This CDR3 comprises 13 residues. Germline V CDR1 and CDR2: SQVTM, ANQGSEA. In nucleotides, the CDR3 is TGCAGCGTTGGACAGGGGACAGGGAATGAGCAGTTCTTC. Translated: CSVGQGTGNEQFF.

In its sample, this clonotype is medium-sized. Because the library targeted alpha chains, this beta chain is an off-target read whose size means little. This chain's CDR3 is CASSSLGTGALIDTGELFF. CDR3 sequence (DNA): TGTGCCAGCAGCTCCCTCGGGACAGGGGCGCTCATAGACACCGGGGAGCTGTTTTTT. V gene TRBV11-3 combines with J gene TRBJ2-2; 10 nucleotides align to TRBD1. CDR3 size: 19 residues. V lost 4 bases and J lost 3; bases outside the gene matches: 14. Germline V lookup: CDR1 SGHNT, CDR2 YENEEA.

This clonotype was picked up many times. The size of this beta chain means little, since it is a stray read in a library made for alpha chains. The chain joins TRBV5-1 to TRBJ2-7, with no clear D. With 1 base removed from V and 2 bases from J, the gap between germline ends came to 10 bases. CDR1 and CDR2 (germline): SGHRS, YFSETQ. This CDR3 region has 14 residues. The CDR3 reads CASSLYQNTYEQYF. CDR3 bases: TGCGCCAGCAGCTTGTACCAGAACACCTACGAGCAGTACTTC.

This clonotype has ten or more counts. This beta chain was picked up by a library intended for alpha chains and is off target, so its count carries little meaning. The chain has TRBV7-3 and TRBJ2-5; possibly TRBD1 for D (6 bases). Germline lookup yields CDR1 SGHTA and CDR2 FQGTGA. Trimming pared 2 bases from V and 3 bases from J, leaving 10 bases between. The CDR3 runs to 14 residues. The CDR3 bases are TGTGCCAGCAGCTTAGTCAGGGGTGAAGAGACCCAGTACTTC. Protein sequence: CASSLVRGEETQYF. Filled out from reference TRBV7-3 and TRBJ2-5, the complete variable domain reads GAGVSQTPSNKVTEKGKYVELRCDPISGHTALYWYRQSLGQGPEFLIYFQGTGAADDSGLPNDRFFAVRPEGSVSTLKIQRTERGDSAVYLCASSLVRGEETQYFGPGTRLLVL.

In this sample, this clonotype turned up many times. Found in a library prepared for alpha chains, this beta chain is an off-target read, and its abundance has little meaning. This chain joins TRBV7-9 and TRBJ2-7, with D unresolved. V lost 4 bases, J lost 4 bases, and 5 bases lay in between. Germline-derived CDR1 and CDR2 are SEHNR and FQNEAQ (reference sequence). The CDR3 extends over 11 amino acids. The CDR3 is CASSSRYEQYV. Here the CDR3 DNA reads TGTGCCAGCAGCTCTCGTTACGAGCAGTACGTC.

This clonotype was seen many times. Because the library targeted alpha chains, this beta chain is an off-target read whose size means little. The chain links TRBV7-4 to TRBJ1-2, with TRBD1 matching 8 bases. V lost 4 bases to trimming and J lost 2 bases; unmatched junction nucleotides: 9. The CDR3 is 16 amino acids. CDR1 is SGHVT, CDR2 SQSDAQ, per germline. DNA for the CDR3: TGTGCCAGCAGCTATTGGACAGGGACAAAGAACTATGGCTACACCTTC. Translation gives CASSYWTGTKNYGYTF.

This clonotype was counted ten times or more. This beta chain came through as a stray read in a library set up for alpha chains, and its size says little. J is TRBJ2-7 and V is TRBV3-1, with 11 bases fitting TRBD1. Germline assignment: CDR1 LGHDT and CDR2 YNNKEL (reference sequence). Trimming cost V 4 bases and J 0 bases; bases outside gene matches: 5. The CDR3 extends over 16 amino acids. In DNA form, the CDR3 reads TGTGCCAGCAGCCGAGGGACAGGGGGTAGCTCCTACGAGCAGTACGTC. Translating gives CASSRGTGGSSYEQYV.

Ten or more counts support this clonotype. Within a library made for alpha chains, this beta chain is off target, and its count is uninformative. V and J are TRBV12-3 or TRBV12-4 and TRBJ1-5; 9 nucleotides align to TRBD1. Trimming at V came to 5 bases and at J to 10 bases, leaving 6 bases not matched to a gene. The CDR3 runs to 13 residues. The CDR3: CASSPGQGLPQHF. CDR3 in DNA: TGTGCCAGCAGTCCCGGACAGGGGCTACCCCAGCATTTT.

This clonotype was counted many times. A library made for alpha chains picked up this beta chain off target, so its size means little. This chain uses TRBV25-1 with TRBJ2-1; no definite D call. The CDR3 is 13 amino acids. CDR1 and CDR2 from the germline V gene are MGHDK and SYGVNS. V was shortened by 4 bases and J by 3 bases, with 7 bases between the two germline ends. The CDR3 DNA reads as TGTGCCAGCAGTGTTTGGGGCTACAATGAGCAGTTCTTC. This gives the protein CASSVWGYNEQFF.

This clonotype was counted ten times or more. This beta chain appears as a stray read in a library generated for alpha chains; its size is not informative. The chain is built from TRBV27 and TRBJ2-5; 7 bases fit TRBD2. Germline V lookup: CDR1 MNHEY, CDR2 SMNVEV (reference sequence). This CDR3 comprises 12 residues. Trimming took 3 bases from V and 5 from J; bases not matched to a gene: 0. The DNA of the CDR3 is TGTGCCAGCAGTTTCGGGGGGGAGACCCAGTACTTC. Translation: CASSFGGETQYF.

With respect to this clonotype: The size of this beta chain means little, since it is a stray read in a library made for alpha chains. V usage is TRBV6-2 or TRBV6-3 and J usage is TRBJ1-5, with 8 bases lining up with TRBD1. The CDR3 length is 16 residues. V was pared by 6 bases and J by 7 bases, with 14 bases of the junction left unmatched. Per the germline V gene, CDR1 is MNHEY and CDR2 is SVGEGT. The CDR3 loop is CASRTTGTGQSQPQHF. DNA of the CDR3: TGTGCCAGCAGGACCACCGGGACAGGTCAAAGCCAGCCCCAGCATTTT.

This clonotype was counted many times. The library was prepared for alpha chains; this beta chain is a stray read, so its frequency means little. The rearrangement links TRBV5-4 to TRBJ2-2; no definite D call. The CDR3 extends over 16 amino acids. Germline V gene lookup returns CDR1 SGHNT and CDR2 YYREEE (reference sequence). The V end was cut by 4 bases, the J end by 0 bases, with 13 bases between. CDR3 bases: TGTGCCAGCAGCCCTGGCCTGCAGCCGAACACCGGGGAGCTGTTTTTT. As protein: CASSPGLQPNTGELFF. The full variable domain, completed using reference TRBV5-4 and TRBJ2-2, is ETGVTQSPTHLIKTRGQQVTLRCSSQSGHNTVSWYQQALGQGPQFIFQYYREEENGRGNFPPRFSGLQFPNYSSELNVNALELDDSALYLCASSPGLQPNTGELFFGEGSRLTVL.

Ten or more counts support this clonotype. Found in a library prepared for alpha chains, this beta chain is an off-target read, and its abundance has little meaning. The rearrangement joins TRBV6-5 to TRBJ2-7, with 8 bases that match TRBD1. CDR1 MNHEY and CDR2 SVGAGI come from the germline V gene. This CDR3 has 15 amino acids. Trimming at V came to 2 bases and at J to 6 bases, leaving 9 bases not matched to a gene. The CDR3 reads CASSYISSTGAEQYF. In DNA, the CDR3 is TGTGCCAGCAGTTACATCTCATCGACAGGGGCCGAGCAGTACTTC.

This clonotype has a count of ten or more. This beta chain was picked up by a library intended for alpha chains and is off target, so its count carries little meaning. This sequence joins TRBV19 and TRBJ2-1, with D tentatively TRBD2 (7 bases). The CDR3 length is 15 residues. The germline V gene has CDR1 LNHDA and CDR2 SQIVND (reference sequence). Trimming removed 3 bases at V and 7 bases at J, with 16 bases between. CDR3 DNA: TGTGCCAGTAGTATTTGGGGGGGCAAGGTGAATGAGCAGTTCTTC. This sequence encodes CASSIWGGKVNEQFF.

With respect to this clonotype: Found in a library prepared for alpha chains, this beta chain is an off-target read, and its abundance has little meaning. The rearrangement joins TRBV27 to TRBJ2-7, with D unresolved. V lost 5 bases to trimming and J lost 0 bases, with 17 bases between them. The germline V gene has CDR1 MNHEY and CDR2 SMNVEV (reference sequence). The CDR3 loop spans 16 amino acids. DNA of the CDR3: TGTGCCAGCAGTACCCACCCCAGAGTAGACTCCTACGAGCAGTACTTC. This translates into CASSTHPRVDSYEQYF.

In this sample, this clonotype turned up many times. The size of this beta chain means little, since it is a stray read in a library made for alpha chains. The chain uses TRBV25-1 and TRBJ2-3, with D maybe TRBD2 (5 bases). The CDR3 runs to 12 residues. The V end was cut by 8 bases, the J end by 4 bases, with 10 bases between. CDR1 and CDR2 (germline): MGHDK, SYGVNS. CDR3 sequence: CASGPGADTQYF. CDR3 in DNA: TGTGCCAGCGGACCCGGGGCAGATACGCAGTATTTT.

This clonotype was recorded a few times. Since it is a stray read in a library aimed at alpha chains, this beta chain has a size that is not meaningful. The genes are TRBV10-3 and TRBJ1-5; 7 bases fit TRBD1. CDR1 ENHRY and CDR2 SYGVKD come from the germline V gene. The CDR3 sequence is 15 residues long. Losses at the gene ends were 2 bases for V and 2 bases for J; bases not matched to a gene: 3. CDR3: CAISEGRGGNQPQHF. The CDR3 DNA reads TGTGCCATCAGTGAGGGCAGGGGGGGCAATCAGCCCCAGCATTTT.

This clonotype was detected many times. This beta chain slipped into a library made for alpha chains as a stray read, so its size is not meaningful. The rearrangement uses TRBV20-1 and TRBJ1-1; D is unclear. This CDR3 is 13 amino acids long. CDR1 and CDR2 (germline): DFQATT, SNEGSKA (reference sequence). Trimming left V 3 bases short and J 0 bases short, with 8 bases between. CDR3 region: CSARSAMNTEAFF. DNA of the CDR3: TGCAGTGCTAGGTCCGCCATGAACACTGAAGCTTTCTTT.

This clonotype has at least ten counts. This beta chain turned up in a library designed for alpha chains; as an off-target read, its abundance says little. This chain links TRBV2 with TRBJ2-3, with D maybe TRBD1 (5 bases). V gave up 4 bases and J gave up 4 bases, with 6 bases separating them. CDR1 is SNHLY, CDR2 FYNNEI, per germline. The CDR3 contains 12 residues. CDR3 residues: CASSVQADTQYF. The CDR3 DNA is TGTGCCAGCAGTGTACAGGCAGATACGCAGTATTTT. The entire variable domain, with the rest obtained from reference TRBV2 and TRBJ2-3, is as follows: EPEVTQTPSHQVTQMGQEVILRCVPISNHLYFYWYRQILGQKVEFLVSFYNNEISEKSEIFDDQFSVERPDGSNFTLKIRSTKLEDSAMYFCASSVQADTQYFGPGTRLTVL.

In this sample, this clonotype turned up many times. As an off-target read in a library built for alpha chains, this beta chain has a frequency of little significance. The CDR3 is CSARDSRETQYF. The CDR3 coding sequence is TGCAGTGCTAGAGACTCGAGGGAGACCCAGTACTTC. The chain recombines TRBV20-1 with TRBJ2-5; D gene unclear. The CDR3 extends over 12 amino acids. The V gene's germline CDR1 is DFQATT and CDR2 SNEGSKA (reference sequence). V shed 0 bases and J shed 5 bases, with 7 bases lying between them.

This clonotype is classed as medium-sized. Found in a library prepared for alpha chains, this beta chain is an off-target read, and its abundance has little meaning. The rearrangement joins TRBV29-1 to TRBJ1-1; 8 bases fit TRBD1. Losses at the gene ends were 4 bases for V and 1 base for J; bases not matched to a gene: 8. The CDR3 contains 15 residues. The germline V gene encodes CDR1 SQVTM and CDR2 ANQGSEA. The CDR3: CSVATLGQANTEAFF. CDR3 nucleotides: TGCAGCGTTGCAACTCTGGGACAGGCGAACACTGAAGCTTTCTTT.

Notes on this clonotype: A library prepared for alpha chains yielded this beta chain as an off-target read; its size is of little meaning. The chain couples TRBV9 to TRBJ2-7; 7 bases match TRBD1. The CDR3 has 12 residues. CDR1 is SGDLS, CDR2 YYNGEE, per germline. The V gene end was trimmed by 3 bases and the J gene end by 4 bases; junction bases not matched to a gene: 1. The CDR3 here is CASSATGYEQYF. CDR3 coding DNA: TGTGCCAGCAGCGCGACAGGGTACGAGCAGTACTTC.

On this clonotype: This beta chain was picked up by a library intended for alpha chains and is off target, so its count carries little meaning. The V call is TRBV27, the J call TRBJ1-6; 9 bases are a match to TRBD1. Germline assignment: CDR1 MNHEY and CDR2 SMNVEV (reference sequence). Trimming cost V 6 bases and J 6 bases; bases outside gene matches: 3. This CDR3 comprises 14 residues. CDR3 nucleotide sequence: TGTGCCAGCAGAGAGGACAGGGGTAATTCACCCCTCCACTTT. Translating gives CASREDRGNSPLHF.

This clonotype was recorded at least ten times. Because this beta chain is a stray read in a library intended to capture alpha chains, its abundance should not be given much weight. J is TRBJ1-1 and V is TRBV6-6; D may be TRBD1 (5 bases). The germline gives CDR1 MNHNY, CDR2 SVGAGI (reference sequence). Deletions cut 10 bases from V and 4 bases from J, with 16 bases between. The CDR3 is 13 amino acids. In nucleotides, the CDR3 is TGTGCCACCGCGCGTGGGGGGGGCACTGAAGCTTTCTTT. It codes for CATARGGGTEAFF.

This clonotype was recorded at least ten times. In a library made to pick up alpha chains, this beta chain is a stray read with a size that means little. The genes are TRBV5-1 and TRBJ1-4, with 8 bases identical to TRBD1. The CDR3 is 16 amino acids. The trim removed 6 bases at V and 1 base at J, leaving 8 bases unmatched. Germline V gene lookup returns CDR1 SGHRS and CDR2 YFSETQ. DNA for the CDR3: TGCGCCAGCACCGCAACAGGACAGGGAACTAATGAAAAACTGTTTTTT. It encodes CASTATGQGTNEKLFF. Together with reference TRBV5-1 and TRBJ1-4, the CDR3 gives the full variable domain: KAGVTQTPRYLIKTRGQQVTLSCSPISGHRSVSWYQQTPGQGLQFLFEYFSETQRNKGNFPGRFSGRQFSNSRSEMNVSTLELGDSALYLCASTATGQGTNEKLFFGSGTQLSVL.

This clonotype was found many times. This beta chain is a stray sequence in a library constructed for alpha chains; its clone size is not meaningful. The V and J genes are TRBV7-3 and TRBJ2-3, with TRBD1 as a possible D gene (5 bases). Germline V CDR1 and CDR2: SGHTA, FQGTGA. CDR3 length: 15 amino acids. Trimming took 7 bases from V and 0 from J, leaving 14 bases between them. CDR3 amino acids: CASKESAGSTDTQYF. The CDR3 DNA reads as TGTGCCAGCAAAGAATCCGCAGGGAGCACAGATACGCAGTATTTT.

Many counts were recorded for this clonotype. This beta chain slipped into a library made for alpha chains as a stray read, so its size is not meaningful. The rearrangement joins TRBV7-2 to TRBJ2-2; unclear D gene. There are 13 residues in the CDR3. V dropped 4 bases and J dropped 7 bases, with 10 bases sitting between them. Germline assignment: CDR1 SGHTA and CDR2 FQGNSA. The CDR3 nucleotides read TGTGCCAGCAGCTCGGTACGGAGCGGGGAGCTGTTTTTT. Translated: CASSSVRSGELFF.

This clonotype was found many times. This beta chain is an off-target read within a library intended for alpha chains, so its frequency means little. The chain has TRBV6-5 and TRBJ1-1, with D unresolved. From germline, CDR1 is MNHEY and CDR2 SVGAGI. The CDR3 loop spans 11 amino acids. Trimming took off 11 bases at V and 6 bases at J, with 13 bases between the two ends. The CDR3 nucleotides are TGTGCCGTCTTCGTGGGCCCTGAAGCTTTCTTT. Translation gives CAVFVGPEAFF.

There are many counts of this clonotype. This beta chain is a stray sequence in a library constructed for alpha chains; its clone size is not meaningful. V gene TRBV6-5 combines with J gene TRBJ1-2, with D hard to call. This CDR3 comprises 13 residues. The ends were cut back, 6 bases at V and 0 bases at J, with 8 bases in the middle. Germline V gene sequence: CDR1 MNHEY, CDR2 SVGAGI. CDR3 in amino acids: CASSQKANYGYTF. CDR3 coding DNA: TGTGCCAGCAGCCAAAAGGCTAACTATGGCTACACCTTC.